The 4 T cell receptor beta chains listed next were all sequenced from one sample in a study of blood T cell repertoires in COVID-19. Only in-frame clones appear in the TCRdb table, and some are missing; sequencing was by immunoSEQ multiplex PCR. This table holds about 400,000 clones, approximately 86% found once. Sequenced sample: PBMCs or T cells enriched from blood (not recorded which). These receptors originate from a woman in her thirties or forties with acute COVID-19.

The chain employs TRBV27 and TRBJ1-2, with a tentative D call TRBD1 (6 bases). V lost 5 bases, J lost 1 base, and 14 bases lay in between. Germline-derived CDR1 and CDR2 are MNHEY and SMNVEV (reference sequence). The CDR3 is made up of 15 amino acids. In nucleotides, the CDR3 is TGTGCCAGCAGTCCGAGGGGGATAGATAACTATGGCTACACCTTC. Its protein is CASSPRGIDNYGYTF.

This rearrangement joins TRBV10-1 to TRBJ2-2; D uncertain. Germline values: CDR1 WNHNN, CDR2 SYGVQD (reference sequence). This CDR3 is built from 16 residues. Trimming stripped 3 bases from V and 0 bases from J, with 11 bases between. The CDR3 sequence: CASSEVPLSNTGELFF. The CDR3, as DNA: TGCGCCAGCAGTGAAGTCCCACTTTCGAACACCGGGGAGCTGTTTTTT.

The CDR3 region is CASSVGRGNQPQHF. In DNA form, the CDR3 reads TGTGCCAGCAGTGTAGGCAGGGGCAATCAGCCCCAGCATTTT. The gene calls are TRBV2 and TRBJ1-5; maybe TRBD1 (5 bases). V was pared by 4 bases and J by 2 bases, with 9 bases between. Per the germline V gene, CDR1 is SNHLY and CDR2 is FYNNEI. The CDR3 has 14 residues.

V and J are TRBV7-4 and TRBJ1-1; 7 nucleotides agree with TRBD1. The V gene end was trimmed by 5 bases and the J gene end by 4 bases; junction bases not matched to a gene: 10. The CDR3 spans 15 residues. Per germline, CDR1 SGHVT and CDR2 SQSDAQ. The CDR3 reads CASSVETGACTEAFF. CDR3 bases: TGTGCCAGCAGCGTAGAAACAGGGGCGTGCACTGAAGCTTTCTTT.